This T cell receptor (beta chain) stems from a study of cytomegalovirus exposure and HLA in healthy donors. Overall study results and limits: A likely sequencing artifact accounted for one observed cluster of highly shared sequence variants. Across donors, presence/absence analyses took sequencing depth to be roughly uniform.

A note on this clone: The target antigen is unknown.

Germline V lookup: CDR1 SGHDN, CDR2 FVKESK. This CDR3 region has 14 residues. V was pared by 1 base and J by 5 bases, with 4 bases of the junction left unmatched. Healthy bone marrow donors supplied every sample. Researchers ran the PCR with 60 Vbeta and 13 Jbeta primers. Original handling: In a later analysis, around 87 million unique TCR beta chains included roughly 11 million shared by two or more donors. The protocol was immunoSEQ multiplex PCR, while the TCRdb copy is restricted to in-frame clones and leaves out a portion. The DNA was the basis for D and trimming; V, J and clone size are from that table. The table includes roughly 100,000 clones, roughly three quarters detected once.

The chain combines TRBV14 with TRBJ1-1; 7 bases align to TRBD1. This sequence originates from a woman under 30 in good health and CMV-seropositive. Specimen: PBMCs. CDR3 in DNA: TGTGCCAGCAGCCAAGTAGGGGGCGGAACTGAAGCTTTCTTT. Its translation: CASSQVGGGTEAFF.